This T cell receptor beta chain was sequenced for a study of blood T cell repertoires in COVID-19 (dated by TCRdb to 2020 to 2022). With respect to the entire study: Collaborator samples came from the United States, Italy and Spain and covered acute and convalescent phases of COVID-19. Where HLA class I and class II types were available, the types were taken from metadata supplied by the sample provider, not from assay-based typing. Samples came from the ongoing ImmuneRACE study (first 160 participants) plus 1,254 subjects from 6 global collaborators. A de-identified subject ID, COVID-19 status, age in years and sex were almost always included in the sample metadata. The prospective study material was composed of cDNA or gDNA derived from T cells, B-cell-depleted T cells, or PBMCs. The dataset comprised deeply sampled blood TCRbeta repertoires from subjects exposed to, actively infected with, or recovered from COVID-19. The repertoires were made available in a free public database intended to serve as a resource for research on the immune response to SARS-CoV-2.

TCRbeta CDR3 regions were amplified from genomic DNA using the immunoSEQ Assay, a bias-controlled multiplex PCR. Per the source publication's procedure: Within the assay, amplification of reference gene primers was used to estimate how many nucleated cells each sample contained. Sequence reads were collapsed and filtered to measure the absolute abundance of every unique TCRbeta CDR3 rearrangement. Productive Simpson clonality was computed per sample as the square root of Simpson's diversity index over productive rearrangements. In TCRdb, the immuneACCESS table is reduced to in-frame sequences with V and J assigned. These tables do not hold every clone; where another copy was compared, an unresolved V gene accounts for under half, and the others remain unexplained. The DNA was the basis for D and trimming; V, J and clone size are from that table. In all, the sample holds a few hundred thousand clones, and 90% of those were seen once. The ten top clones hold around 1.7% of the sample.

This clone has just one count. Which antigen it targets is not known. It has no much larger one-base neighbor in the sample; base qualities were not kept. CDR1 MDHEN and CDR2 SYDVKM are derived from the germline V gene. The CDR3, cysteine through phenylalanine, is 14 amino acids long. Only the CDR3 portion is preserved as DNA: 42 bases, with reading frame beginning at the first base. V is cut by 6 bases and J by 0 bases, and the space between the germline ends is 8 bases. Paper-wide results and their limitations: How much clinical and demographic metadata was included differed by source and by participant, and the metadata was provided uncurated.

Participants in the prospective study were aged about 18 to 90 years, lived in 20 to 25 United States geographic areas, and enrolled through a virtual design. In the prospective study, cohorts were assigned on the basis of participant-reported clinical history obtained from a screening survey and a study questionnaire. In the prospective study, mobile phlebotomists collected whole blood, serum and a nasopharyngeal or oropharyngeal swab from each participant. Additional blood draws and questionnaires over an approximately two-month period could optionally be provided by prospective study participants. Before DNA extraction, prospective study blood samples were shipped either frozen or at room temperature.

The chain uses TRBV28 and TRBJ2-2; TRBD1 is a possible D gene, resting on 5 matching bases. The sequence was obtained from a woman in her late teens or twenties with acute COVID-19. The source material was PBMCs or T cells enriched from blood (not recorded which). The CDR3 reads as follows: CASSKGANTGELFF. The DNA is TGTGCCAGCAGCAAAGGGGCGAACACCGGGGAGCTGTTTTTT.